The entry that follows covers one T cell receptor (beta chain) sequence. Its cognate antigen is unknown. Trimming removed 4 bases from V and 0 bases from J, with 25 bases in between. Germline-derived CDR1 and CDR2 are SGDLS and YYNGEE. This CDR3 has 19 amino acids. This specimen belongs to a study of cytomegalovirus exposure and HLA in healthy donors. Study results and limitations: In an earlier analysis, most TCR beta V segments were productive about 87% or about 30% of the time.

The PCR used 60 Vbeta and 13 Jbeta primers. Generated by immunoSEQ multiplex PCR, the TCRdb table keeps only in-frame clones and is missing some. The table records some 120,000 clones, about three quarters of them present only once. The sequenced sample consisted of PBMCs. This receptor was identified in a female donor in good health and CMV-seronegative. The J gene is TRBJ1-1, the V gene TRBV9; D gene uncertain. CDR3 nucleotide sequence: TGTGCCAGCAGCTACTACTGCTGCGACCCAAGATACATGAACACTGAAGCTTTCTTT. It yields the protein CASSYYCCDPRYMNTEAFF.